This TCR beta chain was documented in a study of Graves' ophthalmopathy and Graves' hyperthyroidism. As the starting material, roughly 9.7 ml of fresh peripheral blood yielded the PBMCs. Many counts were recorded for this clonotype. RNA transcripts were the template, and TCR beta CDR3 regions were amplified from them. Scientists carried out first-round RT-PCR using HTBI primers and then a second-round multiplex PCR. From the multiplex PCR reads, TCRdb called clonotypes with MiXCR, one entry per CDR3 protein. The profile shows a few hundred thousand distinct CDR3 sequences, about 21% of them singletons. V shed 3 bases and J shed 2 bases, with 8 bases lying between them. The CDR3 spans 12 residues. Germline CDR1 reads GTSNPN; CDR2 reads SVGIG (reference sequence).

The clonotype comes from a woman under 30 with stable Graves' hyperthyroidism. The gene calls are TRBV30 and TRBJ2-7, with D possibly being TRBD1 (5 bases). Sample: peripheral blood. This chain's CDR3 is CAWRQGPYEQYF. The CDR3 DNA reads as TGTGCCTGGAGGCAGGGCCCCTACGAGCAGTACTTC.